The present T cell receptor (beta chain) was sequenced within a study of cytomegalovirus exposure and HLA in healthy donors. Study-wide points: Earlier analysis looked at TCR beta V segments, and most were productive about 90% or about 30% of the time.

In the case of this clone: Its antigen is not known.

A multiplex PCR was run with 60 Vbeta primers and 13 Jbeta primers. TCRdb keeps only in-frame clones here, not all; method: immunoSEQ multiplex PCR. Of about 110,000 clones in the sample, around 76% were seen once. V dropped 0 bases and J dropped 3 bases, with 5 bases sitting between them. The CDR3 sequence is 13 residues long. CDR1 is SGHDT and CDR2 is YYEEEE in the germline V gene. The source is a man aged 40-50 years in good health and CMV-seropositive. What was sequenced was PBMCs. The chain has TRBV5-6 and TRBJ2-3; maybe TRBD2 (5 bases). This chain's CDR3 is CASSLGETDTQYF. As DNA, the CDR3 is TGTGCCAGCAGCTTGGGGGAGACAGATACGCAGTATTTT.